This passage covers 3 T cell receptor beta chains from one sample sequenced in a study of blood T cells in healthy people across ages. Together with a sample-barcoded 5' primer, a J-beta primer mix was included in a second PCR lasting about 7 to 11 cycles. TCRdb used MiXCR to reprocess the 5' RACE reads, holding one entry per CDR3 protein. Of 1.5 million to 2 million distinct CDR3 sequences detected, roughly 52% appear once; the ten largest clones hold approximately 2%. The sequenced sample was blood. The receptors shown here come from a woman aged 40 to 50 in good health.

In its sample, this clonotype was seen many times. The V gene is TRBV27, the J gene TRBJ2-3; D is undetermined. V was clipped by 4 bases and J by 2 bases, with 7 bases between them. The germline gives CDR1 MNHEY, CDR2 SMNVEV (reference sequence). The CDR3 covers 13 residues. The CDR3 loop is CASSSRNTDTQYF. DNA for the CDR3: TGTGCCAGCAGTTCCCGGAACACAGATACGCAGTATTTT.

This clonotype has just a few counts. The genes are TRBV27 and TRBJ1-1, with 10 nucleotides matching TRBD1. This CDR3 contains 15 residues. Germline CDR1 is MNHEY and CDR2 is SMNVEV (reference sequence). Trimming cost V 5 bases and J 5 bases; bases outside gene matches: 8. CDR3 sequence: CASSRSGQGRTEAFF. The DNA of the CDR3 is TGTGCCAGCAGTCGATCGGGACAGGGGAGGACTGAAGCTTTCTTT.

V is TRBV28 and J is TRBJ2-7, with 7 bases that match TRBD1. Per germline, CDR1 MDHEN and CDR2 SYDVKM. J gave up 6 bases and V 5 bases, and 7 bases lay outside the gene matches. This CDR3 spans 13 amino acids. CDR3 coding DNA: TGTGCCAGCAGTCGACAGGGAGTTCGCGAGCAGTACTTC. Encoded protein: CASSRQGVREQYF.